This T cell receptor beta chain was recovered during a study of cytomegalovirus exposure and HLA in healthy donors. Study results and caveats: Previous analysis showed most TCR beta V segments were productive about 90% or about 30% of the time. Common viral pathogens (according to a later analysis) appeared linked to several of the most significant clusters.

This clone was seen a few times. The antigen is unknown. The primer mix had 60 Vbeta and 13 Jbeta primers. Clones were sequenced by immunoSEQ multiplex PCR, and TCRdb holds only the in-frame ones, with some missing. The sample shows about 190,000 clones, around 81% of them seen only once. The V gene lost 8 bases and the J gene lost 9 bases, with 17 bases spanning the gap. This CDR3 has 13 residues. Germline CDR1 MDHEN, CDR2 SYDVKM. The chain has TRBV28 and TRBJ1-3; D unresolved. Sequenced input: PBMCs. The clonotype originates from a woman younger than 35 in good health and CMV-seropositive. The CDR3 DNA sequence: TGTGCCAGCCTGGAACAGAATCTCGGCACCATATATTTT. Its protein product is CASLEQNLGTIYF. The complete variable domain, with remaining parts taken from reference TRBV28 and TRBJ1-3, reads DVKVTQSSRYLVKRTGEKVFLECVQDMDHENMFWYRQDPGLGLRLIYFSYDVKMKEKGDIPEGYSVSREKKERFSLILESASTNQTSMYLCASLEQNLGTIYFGEGSWLTVV.